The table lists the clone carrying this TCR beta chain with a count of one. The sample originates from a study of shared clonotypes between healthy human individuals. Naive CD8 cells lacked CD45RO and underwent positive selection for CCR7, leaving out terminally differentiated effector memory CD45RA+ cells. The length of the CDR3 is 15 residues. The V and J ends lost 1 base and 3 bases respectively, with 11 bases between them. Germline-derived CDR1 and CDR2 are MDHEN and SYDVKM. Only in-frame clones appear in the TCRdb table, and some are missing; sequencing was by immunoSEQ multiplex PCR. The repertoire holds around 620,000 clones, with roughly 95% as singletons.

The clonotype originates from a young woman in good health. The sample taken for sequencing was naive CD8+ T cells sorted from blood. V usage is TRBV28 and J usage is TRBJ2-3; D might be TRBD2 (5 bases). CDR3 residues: CASSLLLGGTDTQYF. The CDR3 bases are TGTGCCAGCAGTTTATTGCTAGGAGGAACAGATACGCAGTATTTT.